One and the same sample provided the 10 T cell receptor beta chains below, sequenced in a study of T-cell memory formation after mild COVID-19. MiXCR was run by TCRdb on the 5' RACE reads, yielding one entry per CDR3 protein. The sample lists hundreds of thousands of distinct CDR3 sequences, roughly 22% occurring once. Sequencing was carried out using PBMCs or a T cell subset sorted from them (not recorded which). The receptors were sampled from an adult woman who had mild COVID-19 (a few samples of this study predate the infection). Cell type and time point are not known.

The chain links TRBV30 to TRBJ1-1; a possible D gene is TRBD1 (5 bases). V was pared by 8 bases and J by 5 bases, with 15 bases between. The length of the CDR3 is 12 residues. Per the germline V gene, CDR1 is GTSNPN and CDR2 is SVGIG (reference sequence). As DNA, the CDR3 is TGTGCCGGGGCCTTCACAGATACTGAAGCTTTCTTT. Protein: CAGAFTDTEAFF.

V and J are TRBV6-5 and TRBJ2-5; D is unresolved. Per the germline V gene, CDR1 is MNHEY and CDR2 is SVGAGI. This CDR3 has 13 residues. Trimming pared 7 bases from V and 5 bases from J, leaving 14 bases between. CDR3 in amino acids: CASTDMASETQYF. In DNA form, the CDR3 reads TGTGCCAGCACTGACATGGCGTCGGAGACCCAGTACTTC.

Remarks on this clonotype: One end of the junction does not line up with germline, which may come from a read error. The chain is built from TRBV11-2 and TRBJ2-2; weak D call: TRBD2 (5 bases). CDR3 length: 15 amino acids. The germline V gene has CDR1 SGHAT and CDR2 FQNNGV. The CDR3 nucleotides are TGTGCCAGCAGATTAGAGGGTGCGAACACCGGGGAGCTGTTTTTT. The encoded protein is CASRLEGANTGELFF. Together with reference TRBV11-2 and TRBJ2-2, the CDR3 gives the full variable domain: EAGVAQSPRYKIIEKRQSVAFWCNPISGHATLYWYQQILGQGPKLLIQFQNNGVVDDSQLPKDRFSAERLKGVDSTLKIQPAKLEDSAVYLCASRLEGANTGELFFGEGSRLTVL.

This clonotype has at least ten counts. The chain is built from TRBV27 and TRBJ2-3, with 10 bases matching TRBD1. CDR3 size: 15 residues. In germline, CDR1 is MNHEY, CDR2 SMNVEV (reference sequence). J gave up 3 bases and V 6 bases, and 6 bases lay outside the gene matches. The CDR3 DNA reads TGTGCCAGCAGACGGCCGGGACAGGGGACAGATACGCAGTATTTT. This gives the protein CASRRPGQGTDTQYF.

The chain recombines TRBV15 with TRBJ2-3; TRBD2 matches 9 bases. J was trimmed by 2 bases and V by 3 bases; bases with no gene match: 6. The CDR3 totals 16 residues. The germline gives CDR1 LNHNV, CDR2 YYDKDF (reference sequence). Here the CDR3 DNA reads TGTGCCACCAGCAGTCGGCTAGCGGGACTCACAGATACGCAGTATTTT. Translating it yields CATSSRLAGLTDTQYF.

This clonotype turned up a few times. The chain couples TRBV4-1 to TRBJ2-1; 9 nucleotides line up with TRBD1. The CDR3 totals 17 residues. Germline V gene lookup returns CDR1 MGHRA and CDR2 YSYEKL. The V segment lost 0 bases and the J segment 8 bases; nucleotides outside the gene matches: 11. The DNA for the CDR3 is TGCGCCAGCAGCCAAGATCCTTACAGGGGGCGCGGAGATGAGCAGTTCTTC. Translation: CASSQDPYRGRGDEQFF.

This clonotype was recorded once. J is TRBJ1-2 and V is TRBV12-3 or TRBV12-4; no clear D. Between the trimmed V and J ends, which lost 7 bases and 0 bases, there was a span of 9 bases. The CDR3 is 13 residues long. CDR3 sequence (DNA): TGTGCCAGCAAGTACGGTTCTAACTATGGCTACACCTTC. It codes for CASKYGSNYGYTF.

The chain recombines TRBV4-1 with TRBJ2-7; D is unclear. From germline, CDR1 is MGHRA and CDR2 YSYEKL. The V gene lost 0 bases and the J gene lost 3 bases, with 9 bases spanning the gap. The CDR3 is 14 amino acids. The CDR3 loop reads CASSQDWPGYEQYF. In nucleotides, the CDR3 is TGCGCCAGCAGCCAAGATTGGCCAGGCTACGAGCAGTACTTC.

There are a few counts of this clonotype. V is TRBV4-1 and J is TRBJ2-1; 7 bases agree with TRBD2. V was clipped by 3 bases and J by 7 bases; unmatched bases: 9. This CDR3 contains 15 residues. Germline CDR1 and CDR2: MGHRA and YSYEKL. The CDR3 here is CASSHPGLFSNEQFF. CDR3 bases: TGCGCCAGCAGCCACCCGGGACTATTCTCGAATGAGCAGTTCTTC.

This clonotype has only a few counts. This chain connects TRBV29-1 to TRBJ1-1; possible D gene TRBD1, 6 bases. Per germline, CDR1 SQVTM and CDR2 ANQGSEA. Trimming took off 2 bases at V and 3 bases at J, with 7 bases between the two ends. The CDR3 consists of 12 residues. The CDR3 loop reads CSVERGYTEAFF. DNA for the CDR3: TGCAGCGTTGAAAGGGGGTACACTGAAGCTTTCTTT.